Listed here is a single T cell receptor (beta chain). The antigen is not known. The sample originates from a study of blood T cells in healthy people across ages. Study conclusions and caveats: More naive CD4+ cells and higher diversity were found in long-lived than in aged donors.

Germline loops: CDR1 MNHEY, CDR2 SMNVEV (reference sequence). Trimming shortened V by 3 bases and J by 6 bases, and 17 bases separated the two germline ends. The CDR3 is 15 amino acids. Primers used in a second PCR of roughly 7 to 12 cycles were a sample-barcoded 5' primer and a J-beta primer mix. TCRdb reprocessed the 5' RACE reads with MiXCR, giving one entry per CDR3 protein. The data contain hundreds of thousands of distinct CDR3 sequences, 35% to 50% of them seen just once; the ten biggest clones take up 30%. This sequence was found in an elderly man in good health. Specimen: blood. This chain connects TRBV27 to TRBJ1-2; no reliable D call. The CDR3 region has the DNA TGTGCCAGCAGTTTGGGTGTTAGAGAAACCAATGGCTACACCTTC. Its protein is CASSLGVRETNGYTF.